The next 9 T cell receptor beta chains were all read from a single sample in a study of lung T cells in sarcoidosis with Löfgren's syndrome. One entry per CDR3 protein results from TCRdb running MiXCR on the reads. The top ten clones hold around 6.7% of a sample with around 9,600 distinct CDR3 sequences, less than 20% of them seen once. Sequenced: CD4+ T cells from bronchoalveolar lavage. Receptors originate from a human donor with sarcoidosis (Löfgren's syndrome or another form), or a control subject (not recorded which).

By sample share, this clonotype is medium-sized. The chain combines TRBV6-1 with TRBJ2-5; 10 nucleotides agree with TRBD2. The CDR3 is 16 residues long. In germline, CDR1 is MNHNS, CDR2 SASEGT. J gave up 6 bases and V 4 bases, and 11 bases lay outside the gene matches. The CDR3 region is CASSGSPSGSLKTQYF. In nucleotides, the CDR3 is TGTGCCAGCAGTGGGTCGCCTAGCGGGAGTTTGAAGACCCAGTACTTC.

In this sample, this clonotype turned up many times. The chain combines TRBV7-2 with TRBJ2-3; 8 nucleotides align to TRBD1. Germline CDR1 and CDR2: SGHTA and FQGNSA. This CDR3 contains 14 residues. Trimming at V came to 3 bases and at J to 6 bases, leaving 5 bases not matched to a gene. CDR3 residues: CASSFDRGSDTQYF. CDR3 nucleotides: TGTGCCAGCAGCTTTGACAGGGGCTCGGATACGCAGTATTTT.

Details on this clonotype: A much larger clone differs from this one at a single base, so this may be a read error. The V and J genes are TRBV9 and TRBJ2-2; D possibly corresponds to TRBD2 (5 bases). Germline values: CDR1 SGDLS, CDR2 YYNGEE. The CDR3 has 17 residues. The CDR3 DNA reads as TGTGCCAGCAGCGTAGGGCCCCATAACGCGAACACCGGGGAGCCGTTTTTT. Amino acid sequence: CASSVGPHNANTGEPFF. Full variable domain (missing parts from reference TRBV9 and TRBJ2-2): DSGVTQTPKHLITATGQRVTLRCSPRSGDLSVYWYQQSLDQGLQFLIQYYNGEERAKGNILERFSAQQFPDLHSELNLSSLELGDSALYFCASSVGPHNANTGEPFFGEGSRLTVL.

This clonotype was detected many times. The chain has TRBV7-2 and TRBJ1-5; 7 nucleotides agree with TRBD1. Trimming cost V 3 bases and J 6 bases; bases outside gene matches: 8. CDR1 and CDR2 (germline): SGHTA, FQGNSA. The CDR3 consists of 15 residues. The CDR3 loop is CASSFTDRSGQPQHF. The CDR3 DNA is TGTGCCAGCAGCTTCACGGACAGGTCGGGTCAGCCCCAGCATTTT.

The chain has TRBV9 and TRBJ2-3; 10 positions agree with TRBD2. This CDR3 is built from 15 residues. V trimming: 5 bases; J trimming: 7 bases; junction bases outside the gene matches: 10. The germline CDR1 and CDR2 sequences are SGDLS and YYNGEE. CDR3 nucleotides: TGTGCCAGCAGTCTAGCGGGGGAAGGAGTTTATACGCAGTATTTT. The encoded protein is CASSLAGEGVYTQYF.

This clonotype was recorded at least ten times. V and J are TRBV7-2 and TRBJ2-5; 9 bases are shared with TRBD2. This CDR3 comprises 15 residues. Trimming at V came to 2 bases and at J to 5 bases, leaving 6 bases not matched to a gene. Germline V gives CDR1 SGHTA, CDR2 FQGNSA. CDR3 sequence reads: CASSLRAGGYETQYF. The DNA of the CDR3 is TGTGCCAGCAGCTTACGTGCGGGAGGGTATGAGACCCAGTACTTC.

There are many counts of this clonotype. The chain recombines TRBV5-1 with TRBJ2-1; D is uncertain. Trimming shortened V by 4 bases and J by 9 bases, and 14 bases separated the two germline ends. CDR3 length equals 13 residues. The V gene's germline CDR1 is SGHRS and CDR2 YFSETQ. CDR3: CASSVDRLSEQFF. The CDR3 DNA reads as TGCGCCAGCAGCGTGGACCGTTTGAGTGAGCAGTTCTTC.

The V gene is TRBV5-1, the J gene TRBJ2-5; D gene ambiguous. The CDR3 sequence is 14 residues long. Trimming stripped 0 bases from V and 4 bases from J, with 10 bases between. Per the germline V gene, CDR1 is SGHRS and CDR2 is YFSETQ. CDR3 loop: CASSLVSWPETQYF. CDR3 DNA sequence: TGCGCCAGCAGCTTGGTCAGTTGGCCAGAGACCCAGTACTTC.

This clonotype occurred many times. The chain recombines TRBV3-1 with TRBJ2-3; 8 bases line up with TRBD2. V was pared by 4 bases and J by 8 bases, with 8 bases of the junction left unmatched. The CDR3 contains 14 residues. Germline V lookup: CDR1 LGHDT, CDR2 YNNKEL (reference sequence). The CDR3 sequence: CASSLQPGGATQYF. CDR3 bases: TGTGCCAGCAGCCTCCAGCCGGGGGGGGCTACGCAGTATTTT.